This T cell receptor beta chain was captured by sequencing in a study of regulatory T cells in long-lasting Graves disease. The study, taken as a whole, reports: Tissue studied was limited to peripheral blood, excluding thyroid tissue. Favored usage of TRBV28, TRBJ1-2 and TRBJ2-5 was recorded in persistent disease.

This clonotype was detected many times. Its matching antigen is unknown. This CDR3 has 12 amino acids. Deletions cut 5 bases from V and 4 bases from J, with 11 bases between. The germline V gene encodes CDR1 DFQATT and CDR2 SNEGSKA (reference sequence). Arm-PCR of CDR3 regions and iRepertoire HTBI primers were the basis on which TCR beta libraries were built. TCRdb analysed the multiplex PCR reads with MiXCR anew, one entry per CDR3 protein. The sample lists some 300,000 distinct CDR3 sequences; under 25% were seen once. The time point: persistent/refractory GD, antithyroid drugs over 5 years with positive TRAb. The TCR library was made from RNA extracted from PBMCs.

This specimen consisted of peripheral blood mononuclear cells (PBMCs), obtained when the disease was refractory, from a patient treated with antithyroid drugs. The TCR originated in a female donor with Graves disease. The rearrangement uses TRBV20-1 and TRBJ1-2; no firm D call. The CDR3 nucleotides read TGCAGTGCTTTGGCGGGCGCCTATGGCTACACCTTC. Translated, it gives CSALAGAYGYTF.